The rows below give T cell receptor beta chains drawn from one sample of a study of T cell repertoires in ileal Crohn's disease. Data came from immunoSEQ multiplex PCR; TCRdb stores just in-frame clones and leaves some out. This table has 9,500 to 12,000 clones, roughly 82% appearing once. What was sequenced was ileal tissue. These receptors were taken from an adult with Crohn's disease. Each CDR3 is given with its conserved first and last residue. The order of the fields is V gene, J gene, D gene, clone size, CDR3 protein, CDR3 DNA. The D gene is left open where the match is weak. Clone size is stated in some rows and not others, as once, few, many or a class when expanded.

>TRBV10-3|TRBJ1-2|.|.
CAISEWAGGYTF
TGTGCCATCAGTGAGTGGGCTGGCGGCTACACCTTC
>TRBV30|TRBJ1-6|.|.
CAWSQGSSYNSPLHF
TGTGCCTGGAGTCAGGGCAGCTCCTATAATTCACCCCTCCACTTT
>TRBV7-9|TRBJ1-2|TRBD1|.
CASSQGAGYGYTF
TGTGCCAGCAGTCAGGGGGCCGGGTATGGCTACACCTTC
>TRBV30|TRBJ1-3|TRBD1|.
CASGTGGNTIYF
TGTGCCTCCGGGACAGGGGGCAACACCATATATTTT
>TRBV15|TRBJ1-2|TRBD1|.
CATSRAGGPGGLRSF
TGTGCCACCAGCAGAGCAGGAGGGCCAGGGGGCCTTCGCTCCTTC
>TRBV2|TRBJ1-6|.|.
CASKDVDTYPPLHF
TGTGCCAGCAAAGATGTGGACACCTATCCCCCCCTCCACTTT
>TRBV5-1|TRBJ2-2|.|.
CASRSGSINTGELFF
TGCGCCAGCAGGTCAGGGTCAATTAACACCGGGGAGCTGTTTTTT
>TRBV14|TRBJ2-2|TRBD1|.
CASSRGEGARTGELFF
TGTGCCAGCAGCAGGGGAGAGGGGGCGCGCACCGGGGAGCTGTTTTTT
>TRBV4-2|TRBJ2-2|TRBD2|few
CASSQGGLAGSFTGELFF
TGTGCCAGCAGCCAGGGGGGACTAGCGGGGTCTTTCACCGGGGAGCTGTTTTTT
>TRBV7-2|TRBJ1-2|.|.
CASSLARGNYGYTF
TGTGCCAGCAGCTTAGCGAGGGGGAACTATGGCTACACCTTC
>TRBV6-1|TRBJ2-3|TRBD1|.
CASSEGQGADTQYF
TGTGCCAGCAGTGAAGGACAGGGGGCAGATACGCAGTATTTT
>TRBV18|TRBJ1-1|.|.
CASSPDEGRAEAFF
TGTGCCAGCTCACCAGATGAGGGGAGGGCTGAAGCTTTCTTT
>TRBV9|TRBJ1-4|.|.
CASSPTVEKLFF
TGTGCCAGCAGCCCCACAGTTGAAAAACTGTTTTTT
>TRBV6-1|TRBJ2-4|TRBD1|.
CASSLGQGVNIQYF
TGTGCCAGCAGTTTAGGACAGGGTGTAAACATTCAGTACTTC
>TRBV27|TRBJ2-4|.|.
CASSLVGLAKNIQYF
TGTGCCAGCAGTTTGGTGGGACTAGCCAAAAACATTCAGTACTTC
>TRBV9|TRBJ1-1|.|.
CASTGPGGTEAFF
TGTGCCAGCACAGGCCCGGGAGGCACTGAAGCTTTCTTT
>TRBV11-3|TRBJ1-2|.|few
CASSQYRELDYTF
TGTGCCAGCAGCCAATACAGGGAATTGGACTACACCTTC